The entry below gives a single TCR beta chain sequence along with its context. This clonotype has a count of ten or more. No cognate antigen has been identified for it. No quality values exist for individual bases; no much larger clone is one base distant. This sample was sequenced with an Illumina HiSeq 1500. TCRdb reworked the public reads: Q25 trimming with fastp, MiXCR clone assembly, productive beta chains retained. Each entry merges the rows of one CDR3 protein and shows their most common DNA and genes. The sample has hundreds of thousands of distinct CDR3 sequences on record, about a tenth of them singletons. The ten largest clonotypes hold less than 3% of the sample. The data were obtained in a study of T cell repertoires in cytomegalovirus infection (dated 2019 in TCRdb). About the investigation overall: Donor HLA type was relevant to the analysis, because carriage of CMV infection together with the matching HLA type was indicated by public TCR beta signatures.

The full study reports these points: The ex vivo response was dominated by HLA-C-restricted CMV-specific TCR beta clonotypes, and the single most frequent clonotype in two of eight donors was supplied by these HLA-C-restricted clonotypes. Cumulative frequency of public TCR beta family members discriminated carriers of CMV infection plus the relevant HLA type in this cohort and an independent 352-donor cohort.

The germline V gene (reference sequence) gives CDR1 as SGHNT and CDR2 as YYREEE. V is clipped by 0 bases and J by 7 bases, and the sequence between their germline boundaries is 13 bases long. The CDR3, from cysteine to phenylalanine, totals 14 residues. The read is trimmed to its CDR3 DNA, 42 bases read in frame from base 1. This chain is built from TRBV5-4 and TRBJ1-2; possibly the D gene is TRBD1, per 5 matching bases. The sequence derives from a human donor in good health (CMV status not recorded). Some clones in this sample may be carry-over from other donors' samples. The sequenced material came from PBMCs. The CDR3 loop reads CASSLGTGVIGYTF. The sequenced DNA: TGTGCCAGCAGCTTGGGGACGGGGGTTATTGGCTACACCTTC.